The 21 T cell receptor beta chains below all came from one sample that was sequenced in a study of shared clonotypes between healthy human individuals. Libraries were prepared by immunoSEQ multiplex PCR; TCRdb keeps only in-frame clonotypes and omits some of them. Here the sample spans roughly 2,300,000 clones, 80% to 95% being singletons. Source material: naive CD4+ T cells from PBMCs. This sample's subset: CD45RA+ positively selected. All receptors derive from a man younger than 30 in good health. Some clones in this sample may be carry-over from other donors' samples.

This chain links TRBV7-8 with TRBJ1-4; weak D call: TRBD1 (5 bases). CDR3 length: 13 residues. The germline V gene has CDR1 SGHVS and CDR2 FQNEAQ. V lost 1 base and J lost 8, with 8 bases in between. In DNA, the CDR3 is TGTGCCAGCAGCTTAGGGGGGTACGAAAAACTGTTTTTT. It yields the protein CASSLGGYEKLFF.

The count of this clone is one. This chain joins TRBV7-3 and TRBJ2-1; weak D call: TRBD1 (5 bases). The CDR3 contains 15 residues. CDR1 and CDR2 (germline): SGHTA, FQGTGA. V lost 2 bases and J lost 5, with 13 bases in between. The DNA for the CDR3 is TGTGCCAGCAGCTTAGACAGAATATCAGACAATGAGCAGTTCTTC. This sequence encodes CASSLDRISDNEQFF.

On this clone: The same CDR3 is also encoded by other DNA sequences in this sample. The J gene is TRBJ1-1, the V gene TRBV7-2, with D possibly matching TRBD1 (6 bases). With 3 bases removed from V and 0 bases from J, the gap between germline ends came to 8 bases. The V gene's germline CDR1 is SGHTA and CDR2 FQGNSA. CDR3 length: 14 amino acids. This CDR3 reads CASSFQGLNTEAFF. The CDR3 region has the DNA TGTGCCAGCAGCTTCCAGGGGCTGAACACTGAAGCTTTCTTT.

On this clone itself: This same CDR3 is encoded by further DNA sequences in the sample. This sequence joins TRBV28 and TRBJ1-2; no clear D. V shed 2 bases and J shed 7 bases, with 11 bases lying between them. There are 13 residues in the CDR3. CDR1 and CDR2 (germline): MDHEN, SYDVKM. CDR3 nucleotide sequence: TGTGCCAGCAGTTTAGCCGCTCGAGGTGGCTACACCTTC. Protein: CASSLAARGGYTF.

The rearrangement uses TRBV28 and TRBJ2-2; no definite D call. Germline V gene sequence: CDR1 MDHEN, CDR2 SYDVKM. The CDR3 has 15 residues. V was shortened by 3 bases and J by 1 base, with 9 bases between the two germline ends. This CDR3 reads CASSLAVGNTGELFF. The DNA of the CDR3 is TGTGCCAGCAGTTTGGCGGTGGGGAACACCGGGGAGCTGTTTTTT.

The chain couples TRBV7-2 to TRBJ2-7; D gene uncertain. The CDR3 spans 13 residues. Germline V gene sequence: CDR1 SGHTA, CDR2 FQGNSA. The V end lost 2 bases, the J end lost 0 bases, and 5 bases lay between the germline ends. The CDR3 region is CASSLSPSYEQYF. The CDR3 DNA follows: TGTGCCAGCAGCTTAAGCCCCTCCTACGAGCAGTACTTC.

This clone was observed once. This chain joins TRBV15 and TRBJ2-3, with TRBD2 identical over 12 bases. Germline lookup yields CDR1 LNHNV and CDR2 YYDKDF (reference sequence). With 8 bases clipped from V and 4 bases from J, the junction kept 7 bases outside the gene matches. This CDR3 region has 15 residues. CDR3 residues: CATESSGRASDTQYF. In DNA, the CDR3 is TGTGCCACCGAATCTAGCGGGAGGGCTTCAGATACGCAGTATTTT. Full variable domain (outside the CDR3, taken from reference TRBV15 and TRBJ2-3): DAMVIQNPRYQVTQFGKPVTLSCSQTLNHNVMYWYQQKSSQAPKLLFHYYDKDFNNEADTPDNFQSRRPNTSFCFLDIRSPGLGDTAMYLCATESSGRASDTQYFGPGTRLTVL.

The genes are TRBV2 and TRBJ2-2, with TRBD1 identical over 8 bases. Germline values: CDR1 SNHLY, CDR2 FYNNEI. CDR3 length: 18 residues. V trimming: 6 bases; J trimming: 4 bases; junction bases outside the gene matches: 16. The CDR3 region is CASRPRRQGNGGTGELFF. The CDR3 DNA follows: TGTGCCAGCAGGCCCCGAAGACAGGGGAACGGGGGCACCGGGGAGCTGTTTTTT.

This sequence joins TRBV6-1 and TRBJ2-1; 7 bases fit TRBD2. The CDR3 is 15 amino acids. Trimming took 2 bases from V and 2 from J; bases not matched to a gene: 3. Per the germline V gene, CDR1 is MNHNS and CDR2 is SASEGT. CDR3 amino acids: CASSESAGTYNEQFF. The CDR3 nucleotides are TGTGCCAGCAGTGAATCAGCGGGGACCTACAATGAGCAGTTCTTC.

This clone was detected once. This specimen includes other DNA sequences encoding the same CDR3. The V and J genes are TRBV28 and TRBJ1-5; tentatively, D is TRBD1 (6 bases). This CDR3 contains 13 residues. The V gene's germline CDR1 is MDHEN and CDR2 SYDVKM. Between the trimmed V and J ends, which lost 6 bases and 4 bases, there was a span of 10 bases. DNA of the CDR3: TGTGCCAGCAGCCTACAGGGAAATCAGCCCCAGCATTTT. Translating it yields CASSLQGNQPQHF.

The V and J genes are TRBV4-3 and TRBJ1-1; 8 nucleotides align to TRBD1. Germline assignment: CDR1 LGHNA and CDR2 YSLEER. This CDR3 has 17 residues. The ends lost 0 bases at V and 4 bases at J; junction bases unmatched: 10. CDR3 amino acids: CASSQDWARTGSTEAFF. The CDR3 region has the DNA TGCGCCAGCAGCCAAGATTGGGCTCGGACAGGGTCCACTGAAGCTTTCTTT.

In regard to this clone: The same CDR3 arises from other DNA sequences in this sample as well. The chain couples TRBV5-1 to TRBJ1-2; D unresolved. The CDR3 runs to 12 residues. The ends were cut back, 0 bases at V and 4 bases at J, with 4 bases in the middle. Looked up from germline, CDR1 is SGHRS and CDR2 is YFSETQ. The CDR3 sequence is CASSLDTYGYTF. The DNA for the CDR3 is TGCGCCAGCAGCTTGGACACCTATGGCTACACCTTC.

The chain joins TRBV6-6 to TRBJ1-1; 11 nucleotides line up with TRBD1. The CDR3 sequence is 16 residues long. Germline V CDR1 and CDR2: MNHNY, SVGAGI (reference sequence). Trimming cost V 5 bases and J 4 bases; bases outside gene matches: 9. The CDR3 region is CASSKGQGVVGTEAFF. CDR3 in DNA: TGTGCCAGCAGTAAGGGACAGGGGGTTGTCGGCACTGAAGCTTTCTTT.

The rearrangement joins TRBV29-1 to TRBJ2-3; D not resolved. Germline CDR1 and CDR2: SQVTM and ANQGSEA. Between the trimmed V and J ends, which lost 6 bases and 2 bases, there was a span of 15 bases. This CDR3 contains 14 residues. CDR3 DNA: TGCAGCGTCGTCAAACAGATATACACAGATACGCAGTATTTT. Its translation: CSVVKQIYTDTQYF.

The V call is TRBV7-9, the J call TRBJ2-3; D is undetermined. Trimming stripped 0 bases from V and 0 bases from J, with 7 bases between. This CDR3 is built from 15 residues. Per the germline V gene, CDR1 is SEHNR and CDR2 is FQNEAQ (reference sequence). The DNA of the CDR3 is TGTGCCAGCAGCTTAGCGCGTCCTAGCACAGATACGCAGTATTTT. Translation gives CASSLARPSTDTQYF.

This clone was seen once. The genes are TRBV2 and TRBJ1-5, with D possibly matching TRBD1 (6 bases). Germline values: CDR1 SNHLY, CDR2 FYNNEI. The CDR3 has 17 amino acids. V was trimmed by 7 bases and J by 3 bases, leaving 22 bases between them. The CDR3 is CASTYRYRVTNNQPQHF. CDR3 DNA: TGTGCCAGCACTTACAGATACAGGGTTACCAACAATCAGCCCCAGCATTTT.

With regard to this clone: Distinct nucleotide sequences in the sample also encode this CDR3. The CDR3 here is CASSPGGDQPQHF. In DNA, the CDR3 is TGTGCCAGCAGCCCCGGGGGGGATCAGCCCCAGCATTTT. This chain connects TRBV7-9 to TRBJ1-5; the D gene is possibly TRBD1 (5 bases). Germline V gene lookup returns CDR1 SEHNR and CDR2 FQNEAQ (reference sequence). The CDR3 covers 13 residues. V lost 5 bases to trimming and J lost 5 bases, with 10 bases between them.

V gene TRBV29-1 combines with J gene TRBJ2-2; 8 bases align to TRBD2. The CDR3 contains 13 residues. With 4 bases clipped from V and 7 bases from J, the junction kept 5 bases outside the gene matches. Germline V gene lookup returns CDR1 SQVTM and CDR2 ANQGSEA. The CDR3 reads CSVGISGIGELFF. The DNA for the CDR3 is TGCAGCGTTGGTATTAGCGGGATCGGGGAGCTGTTTTTT.

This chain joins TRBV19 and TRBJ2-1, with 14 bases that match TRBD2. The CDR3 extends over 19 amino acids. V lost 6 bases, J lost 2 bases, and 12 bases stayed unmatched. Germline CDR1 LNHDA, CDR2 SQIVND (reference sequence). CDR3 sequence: CASSHLGLAGVGTYNEQFF. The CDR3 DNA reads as TGTGCCAGTAGCCACCTGGGACTAGCGGGAGTCGGCACCTACAATGAGCAGTTCTTC.

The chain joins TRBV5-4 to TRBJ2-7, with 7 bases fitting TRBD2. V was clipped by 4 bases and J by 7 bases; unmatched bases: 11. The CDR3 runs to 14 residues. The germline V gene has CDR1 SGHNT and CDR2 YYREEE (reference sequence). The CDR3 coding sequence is TGTGCCAGCAGCGGAGGGGCGGGAGTAGGTGAGCAGTACTTC. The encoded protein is CASSGGAGVGEQYF.

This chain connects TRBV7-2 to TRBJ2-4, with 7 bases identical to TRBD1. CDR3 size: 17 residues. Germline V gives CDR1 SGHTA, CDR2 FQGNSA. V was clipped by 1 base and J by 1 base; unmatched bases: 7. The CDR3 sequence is CASSLVATGTAKNIQYF. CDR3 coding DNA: TGTGCCAGCAGCTTAGTTGCGACAGGGACCGCCAAAAACATTCAGTACTTC.